This TCR beta chain was captured by sequencing in a study of cytotoxic CD8 clonotypes in ibrutinib-treated CLL. Trimming took 5 bases from V and 9 from J; bases not matched to a gene: 7. CDR3 length equals 14 residues. Germline loops: CDR1 SGHTA, CDR2 FQGTGA. Only in-frame clones appear in the TCRdb table, and some are missing; sequencing was by immunoSEQ multiplex PCR. The table includes about 130,000 clones, 60% to 85% detected once. The specimen was PBMCs, collected after 24 months of ibrutinib treatment. This TCR derives from a human donor with chronic lymphocytic leukemia. The chain is built from TRBV7-3 and TRBJ1-5; TRBD1 matches 10 bases. In DNA form, the CDR3 reads TGTGCCAGCAGCATGACAGGGGGCGGGTGGCCCCAGCATTTT. Amino acid sequence: CASSMTGGGWPQHF.